The rows below give T cell receptor beta chains drawn from one sample of a study of somatic mutations in cytotoxic T cells in rheumatoid arthritis. The data were produced by immunoSEQ multiplex PCR, yet TCRdb's version contains in-frame clones alone and is incomplete. The sample holds around 20,000 clones, 75% to 90% seen once. Sequenced material: CD8+ T cells sorted from blood. All receptors come from an adult with rheumatoid arthritis. The CDR3 runs from the conserved cysteine through the conserved F or W. D genes are given only for firm matches. Clone sizes are given selectively: once, few, many, or a class where the clone is expanded.

TRBV14	-	-	TRBJ2-1	TGTGCCAGCAGCCAAGATCCGGGAGATGAGCAGTTCTTC	CASSQDPGDEQFF
TRBV6-4	-	-	TRBJ1-1	TGTGCCAGCAGTGACTCAGCCGGGGCCGACACTGAAGCTTTCTTT	CASSDSAGADTEAFF
TRBV4-2	TRBD2	-	TRBJ2-7	TGTGCCAGCAGCCAAGATAGCGGGGGGGACTCCTACGAGCAGTACTTC	CASSQDSGGDSYEQYF
TRBV21-1	-	-	TRBJ1-3	TGTGCCAGCAGCAAAACAGGGGGGGCAGGGAGAAACACCATATATTTT	CASSKTGGAGRNTIYF
TRBV12-5	-	few	TRBJ1-2	TGTGCTAGTGGTTTGTCAGCGGAGGCACGCGTCTATGGCTACACCTTC	CASGLSAEARVYGYTF
TRBV19	TRBD1	few	TRBJ1-5	TGTGCCAGTAGTCTGGCTGGAGACAGGGGTTTCGGCAATCAGCCCCAGCATTTT	CASSLAGDRGFGNQPQHF
TRBV7-6	TRBD1	-	TRBJ2-7	TGTGCCAGCAGCCCCTCGGGACAGGCAGATGAGCAGTACTTC	CASSPSGQADEQYF
TRBV4-3	-	-	TRBJ1-2	TGCGCCAGCAGCCAGTCCGCGGCCAGTGGCTACACCTTC	CASSQSAASGYTF
TRBV4-1	-	-	TRBJ2-7	TGCGCCAGCAGCCAAGATTTAGCTAGTCGTCCCTTCGAGCAGTACTTC	CASSQDLASRPFEQYF
TRBV11-2	-	-	TRBJ2-3	TGTGCCAGCAGCTCTAGAGGGACACCTAGCACAGATACGCAGTATTTT	CASSSRGTPSTDTQYF
TRBV14	-	-	TRBJ1-1	TGTGCCAGCAGCCACCGGGGCTACACTGAAGCTTTCTTT	CASSHRGYTEAFF
TRBV18	-	-	TRBJ2-3	TGTGCCAGCTCACCACCGGCCGGGGAGAGCACAGATACGCAGTATTTT	CASSPPAGESTDTQYF
TRBV12-5	-	-	TRBJ1-2	TGTGCTAGTGGTTTGACAGGGTCGAACTATAGCTACACCTTC	CASGLTGSNYSYTF
TRBV5-5	TRBD1	-	TRBJ2-7	TGTGCCAGCAGCTGGACAGGGGAAGAGCAGTACTTC	CASSWTGEEQYF
TRBV20-1	-	-	TRBJ1-1	TGCAGTGCCTTAGTACGGACAGAGAGATTT	CSALVRTERF
TRBV7-6	TRBD1	-	TRBJ1-1	TGTGCCAGCAGCATATACAGGGGGCCGGACACTGAAGCTTTCTTT	CASSIYRGPDTEAFF
TRBV7-9	TRBD1	-	TRBJ1-5	TGTGCCAGCAGCCCCACAGGGGTAGAAAATCAGCCCCAGCATTTT	CASSPTGVENQPQHF
TRBV30	-	few	TRBJ1-1	TGTGCCTGGAGTGTACTCCAGGTTAACACTGAAGCTTTCTTT	CAWSVLQVNTEAFF
TRBV9	-	-	TRBJ2-3	TGTGCCAGCAGCGCAACGACAGATACGCAGTATTTT	CASSATTDTQYF
TRBV29-1	-	-	TRBJ2-5	TGCAGCGTTCCCCCTTTCGCCACGACCGATTTAGGAGAGACCCAGTACTTC	CSVPPFATTDLGETQYF
TRBV19	-	-	TRBJ2-7	TGTGCCAGTAGTGTGTCACCCGGGACCTTTTACGAGCAGTACTTC	CASSVSPGTFYEQYF
TRBV7-7	TRBD2	once	TRBJ2-5	TGTGCTAGCAGCTTGGGACTAGCGGGGGGAGAGACCCAGTACTTC	CASSLGLAGGETQYF
TRBV11-2	-	few	TRBJ2-7	TGTGCCAGCAGCCCCCCACGGACTTCCCCCGAGCAGTACTTC	CASSPPRTSPEQYF
TRBV23-1	-	-	TRBJ2-3	TGCGCCAGCACAAATACGGGGGTAGATACGCAGTATTTT	CASTNTGVDTQYF
TRBV28	TRBD1	few	TRBJ2-7	TGTGCCAGCACCGCCGGGACAGGGAGGTACGAGCAGTACTTC	CASTAGTGRYEQYF
TRBV6-1	-	-	TRBJ2-1	TGTGCCACTGGGTCGGGGAGAGGTGAGCAGTTCTTC	CATGSGRGEQFF
TRBV28	TRBD2	-	TRBJ2-1	TGTGCCAGCACCCTTACCCGACTAGCGGGAAATGCCTACAATGAGCAGTTCTTC	CASTLTRLAGNAYNEQFF
TRBV11-2	-	-	TRBJ1-1	TGTGCCAGCAGCTATGGGTGGCCAGGGGAGGCTTTCTTT	CASSYGWPGEAFF
TRBV7-2	-	-	TRBJ2-1	TGTGCCAGCAGCATAGGGGTGGATGAGCAGTTCTTC	CASSIGVDEQFF
TRBV4-3	-	-	TRBJ2-7	TGCGCCAGCAGCCAAGGTCGGGGGGCCGTCGACGAGCAGTACTTC	CASSQGRGAVDEQYF
TRBV7-9	TRBD1	-	TRBJ2-3	TGTGCCAGCAGCACCCAACCGGGACAGGGGGCCTCATACACAGATACGCAGTATTTT	CASSTQPGQGASYTDTQYF
TRBV7-9	-	few	TRBJ2-7	TGTGCCAGCCGGGACCGAAGCTCCTACGAGCAGTACTTC	CASRDRSSYEQYF
TRBV11-2	-	-	TRBJ1-1	TGTGCCAGCAGCTTACTTTATACGTTTAATTTGCCCCCTGAAGCTTTCTTT	CASSLLYTFNLPPEAFF
TRBV7-9	TRBD1	few	TRBJ2-7	TGTGCCAGCAGCAGCAGGACAGGGGCCTACGAGCAGTACTTC	CASSSRTGAYEQYF
TRBV28	TRBD2	once	TRBJ2-2	TGTGCCAGCAGTTTATTAGCGGGAGGTACCGGGGAGCTGTTTTTT	CASSLLAGGTGELFF
TRBV9	TRBD2	-	TRBJ2-3	TGTGCCAGCAGCGTAGGAGAGGGAGGGGAAACCCGTACGCAGTATTTT	CASSVGEGGETRTQYF
TRBV28	-	-	TRBJ2-3	TGTGCCAGCAGTTTAGTAGGGGAACGGGGCCCACATGATACGCAGTATTTT	CASSLVGERGPHDTQYF
TRBV27	TRBD1	few	TRBJ1-5	TGTGCCAGCAGTTTCAGCAGGGGGAAGGTGGCGGGCAATCAGCCCCAGCATTTT	CASSFSRGKVAGNQPQHF
TRBV28	TRBD1	-	TRBJ1-1	TGTGCCAGCAGTCCAGGGACAGCCTACACTGAAGCTTTCTTT	CASSPGTAYTEAFF
TRBV27	-	-	TRBJ2-2	TGTGCCAGCAGTTTAAGCTCGACCGGGGAGCTGTTTTTT	CASSLSSTGELFF
TRBV27	-	-	TRBJ1-1	TGTGCCAGCAGTTTAAGTCGAACTATGAACACTGAAGCTTTCTTT	CASSLSRTMNTEAFF